This entry lists 26 T cell receptor beta chains sequenced from one sample in a study of identical twins. TCRdb re-called the 5' RACE reads with MiXCR, one entry per CDR3 protein. The repertoire consists of 200,000 to 250,000 distinct CDR3 sequences, with approximately 7% occurring once and the leading ten covering approximately 3.6%. These sequences were also reported in another study, on yellow fever vaccine responses in identical twins.

Sequenced input: memory (CD45RO+) T cells sorted from blood. The receptors originated from a woman under 30 in good health.

This clonotype occurred a few times. The chain has TRBV25-1 and TRBJ2-7; D tentatively reads TRBD1 or TRBD2 (7 bases each). CDR3 length: 17 amino acids. Between the trimmed V and J ends, which lost 0 bases and 2 bases, there was a span of 17 bases. Germline assignment: CDR1 MGHDK and CDR2 SYGVNS. CDR3 sequence: CASSEYGGGQIAYEQYF. The CDR3 DNA follows: TGTGCCAGCAGTGAATACGGCGGGGGACAGATAGCCTACGAGCAGTACTTC.

This clonotype came up a few times. J is TRBJ2-2 and V is TRBV5-5; D call uncertain. Trimming removed 0 bases from V and 0 bases from J, with 9 bases in between. The CDR3 length is 16 residues. Germline loops: CDR1 SGHKS, CDR2 YYEKEE (reference sequence). The CDR3 sequence: CASSLAFSTNTGELFF. CDR3 bases: TGTGCCAGCAGCTTGGCCTTCTCCACGAACACCGGGGAGCTGTTTTTT.

The CDR3 bases are TGCGCCAGCAGCCAAGTGCCGGGACAGACTAATGAAAAACTGTTTTTT. Protein sequence: CASSQVPGQTNEKLFF. The rearrangement uses TRBV4-1 and TRBJ1-4; 7 nucleotides match TRBD1. The germline V gene encodes CDR1 MGHRA and CDR2 YSYEKL. This CDR3 comprises 16 residues. V shed 1 base and J 2 bases; nucleotides not matched to a gene: 4.

At least ten counts were recorded for this clonotype. The V gene is TRBV27, the J gene TRBJ2-5; 9 nucleotides align to TRBD2. The trim removed 6 bases at V and 4 bases at J, leaving 6 bases unmatched. This CDR3 region has 14 residues. CDR1 is MNHEY, CDR2 SMNVEV, per germline (reference sequence). Here the CDR3 reads CASSKRGDVETQYF. The CDR3 nucleotides are TGTGCCAGCAGCAAGCGGGGGGACGTAGAGACCCAGTACTTC.

This clonotype was seen many times. V usage is TRBV20-1 and J usage is TRBJ2-2; D unclear. This CDR3 contains 11 residues. V was cut by 2 bases and J by 8 bases, with 6 bases left in between. Germline V gene data show CDR1 as DFQATT and CDR2 as SNEGSKA (reference sequence). Here the CDR3 reads CSARNSGELFF. CDR3 DNA sequence: TGCAGTGCTAGAAATTCAGGGGAGCTGTTTTTT.

The chain's CDR3 is CSARPTGWEGEKLFF. CDR3 nucleotides: TGCAGTGCTAGACCCACAGGGTGGGAGGGAGAAAAACTGTTTTTT. V and J are TRBV20-1 and TRBJ1-4, with D maybe TRBD1 (6 bases). Trimming took 2 bases from V and 8 from J, leaving 18 bases between them. This CDR3 comprises 15 residues. Germline assignment: CDR1 DFQATT and CDR2 SNEGSKA (reference sequence).

This rearrangement joins TRBV7-8 to TRBJ2-3; the match to TRBD2 covers 9 bases. The CDR3 is 16 amino acids. The J segment lost 5 bases and the V segment lost 2 bases, leaving 8 bases of the junction unmatched. Germline CDR1 reads SGHVS; CDR2 reads FQNEAQ. CDR3 DNA: TGTGCCAGCAGCTTAAGGCTAGCGGGGATGGGAGATACGCAGTATTTT. Its protein is CASSLRLAGMGDTQYF.

This clonotype was observed a few times. A single base separates this from a much larger clone, so it may be a read error. The V and J genes are TRBV20-1 and TRBJ2-5; no firm D call. The germline V gene has CDR1 DFQATT and CDR2 SNEGSKA (reference sequence). CDR3 length: 11 amino acids. The CDR3 coding sequence is TGCAGCTGCTCCCTCGGGGAGACCCAGTACTTC. It is translated as CSCSLGETQYF.

This clonotype showed up just a few times. The CDR3 loop reads CATIAGGTDTQYF. For the CDR3, the DNA is TGTGCCACCATCGCCGGGGGGACAGATACGCAGTATTTT. The rearrangement joins TRBV28 to TRBJ2-3; 7 bases map to TRBD2. Germline CDR1 MDHEN, CDR2 SYDVKM. The CDR3 runs 13 residues. The V and J ends lost 10 bases and 3 bases, in that order; junction bases with no gene match: 7. The whole variable domain, remainder taken from reference TRBV28 and TRBJ2-3, is DVKVTQSSRYLVKRTGEKVFLECVQDMDHENMFWYRQDPGLGLRLIYFSYDVKMKEKGDIPEGYSVSREKKERFSLILESASTNQTSMYLCATIAGGTDTQYFGPGTRLTVL.

This clonotype was seen a few times. The CDR3 nucleotides read TGCAGCGTTGCGACTGGACAGGGGGATTCCTATGGCTACACCTTC. The encoded protein is CSVATGQGDSYGYTF. The chain is built from TRBV29-1 and TRBJ1-2; 10 nucleotides match TRBD1. The CDR3 sequence is 15 residues long. V dropped 4 bases and J dropped 4; count of bases not matched to a gene: 9. Germline V lookup: CDR1 SQVTM, CDR2 ANQGSEA.

This clonotype turned up a few times. This rearrangement joins TRBV27 to TRBJ1-6; the D gene is possibly TRBD1 (5 bases). V lost 4 bases, J lost 9 bases, and 13 bases lay in between. CDR1 is MNHEY and CDR2 is SMNVEV in the germline V gene (reference sequence). The CDR3 totals 14 residues. CDR3 sequence (DNA): TGTGCCAGCAGTTGGGGGGTTACGAGTTCACCCCTCCACTTT. Translation: CASSWGVTSSPLHF.

In its sample, this clonotype was seen many times. The chain is built from TRBV6-4 and TRBJ2-7; D possibly corresponds to TRBD2 (5 bases). Germline-derived CDR1 and CDR2 are MRHNA and SNTAGT. The CDR3 consists of 14 residues. V was pared by 2 bases and J by 7 bases, with 15 bases between. The CDR3: CASSDPRVPCEQYV. The CDR3 region has the DNA TGTGCCAGCAGTGACCCGAGGGTCCCCTGTGAGCAGTACGTC.

This clonotype has just a few counts. The chain recombines TRBV2 with TRBJ2-3; D possibly uses TRBD1 or TRBD2 (5 bases each). The V and J ends lost 6 bases and 6 bases respectively, with 13 bases between them. CDR3 length: 13 residues. Germline loops: CDR1 SNHLY, CDR2 FYNNEI. CDR3 amino acids: CASRGEPRDTQYF. Written as DNA, the CDR3 is TGTGCCAGCAGGGGGGAACCCAGGGATACGCAGTATTTT.

This clonotype showed up just a few times. This chain connects TRBV12-3 or TRBV12-4 to TRBJ2-5, with 8 bases identical to TRBD1. V was pared by 5 bases and J by 2 bases, with 1 base of the junction left unmatched. The CDR3 totals 13 residues. CDR3 sequence reads: CASSRTGQETQYF. Here the CDR3 DNA reads TGTGCCAGCAGTCGGACAGGGCAAGAGACCCAGTACTTC.

This clonotype was counted at least ten times. The chain carries TRBV11-2 and TRBJ2-1; D might be TRBD2 (6 bases). From germline, CDR1 is SGHAT and CDR2 FQNNGV. The CDR3 sequence is 17 residues long. Between the trimmed V and J ends, which lost 4 bases and 0 bases, there was a span of 16 bases. This CDR3 reads CASSSRFSGSSYNEQFF. As DNA, the CDR3 is TGTGCCAGCAGCTCCAGGTTTAGCGGCTCCTCCTACAATGAGCAGTTCTTC.

This clonotype came up many times. The gene calls are TRBV20-1 and TRBJ2-5, with D tentatively TRBD1 or TRBD2 (5 bases each). CDR3 length: 14 amino acids. Trimming took 1 base from V and 2 from J, leaving 11 bases between them. Looked up from germline, CDR1 is DFQATT and CDR2 is SNEGSKA (reference sequence). CDR3 bases: TGCAGTGCTAGAGGAGGGGTACTGCAAGAGACCCAGTACTTC. Its protein product is CSARGGVLQETQYF.

This clonotype was detected a few times. The V call is TRBV20-1, the J call TRBJ2-7, with 12 positions matching TRBD1. V was pared by 7 bases and J by 7 bases, with 8 bases of the junction left unmatched. CDR1 and CDR2 (germline): DFQATT, SNEGSKA (reference sequence). This CDR3 comprises 13 residues. As DNA, the CDR3 is TGCAGTGGGACGGGACAGGGGGCCGAAGAGCAGTACGTC. Its translation: CSGTGQGAEEQYV.

This chain joins TRBV5-1 and TRBJ2-3; 10 nucleotides align to TRBD2. In germline, CDR1 is SGHRS, CDR2 YFSETQ. The trim removed 0 bases at V and 12 bases at J, leaving 4 bases unmatched. The CDR3 totals 13 residues. The CDR3 DNA is TGCGCCAGCAGCTTGGGGGCTAGCGGGGGCCAGTATTTT. It translates to CASSLGASGGQYF.

V gene TRBV6-5 combines with J gene TRBJ1-3, with a weak D call TRBD1 (6 bases). CDR3 length equals 16 residues. Trimming removed 2 bases from V and 4 bases from J, with 15 bases in between. Germline CDR1 MNHEY, CDR2 SVGAGI. CDR3 DNA sequence: TGTGCCAGCAGTTACAAGGGCACAGGGTCCGGAAACACCATATATTTT. It encodes CASSYKGTGSGNTIYF.

J is TRBJ2-4 and V is TRBV14; D gene ambiguous. CDR1 and CDR2 (germline): SGHDN, FVKESK. The CDR3 spans 15 residues. Trimming took 1 base from V and 1 from J, leaving 8 bases between them. The CDR3 is CASSQVGVAKNIQYF. The CDR3 DNA is TGTGCCAGCAGCCAAGTGGGTGTGGCCAAAAACATTCAGTACTTC.

This clonotype appeared a few times. The rearrangement links TRBV9 to TRBJ2-1; 11 bases map to TRBD2. Per germline, CDR1 SGDLS and CDR2 YYNGEE. The CDR3 is 15 residues long. J was trimmed by 8 bases and V by 4 bases; bases with no gene match: 8. CDR3 in amino acids: CASSFTSGSIYEQFF. The CDR3 nucleotides are TGTGCCAGCAGCTTTACTAGCGGGAGTATCTATGAGCAGTTCTTC.

This clonotype was observed many times. The chain uses TRBV4-1 and TRBJ2-3; 12 bases are shared with TRBD2. The CDR3 is 17 amino acids. Germline loops: CDR1 MGHRA, CDR2 YSYEKL. Unmatched junction bases numbered 11, after V lost 6 bases and J lost 4 bases. The CDR3 loop is CASRRGLAGGLADTQYF. CDR3 sequence (DNA): TGCGCCAGCAGAAGGGGGCTAGCGGGGGGGCTCGCAGATACGCAGTATTTT.

This clonotype appeared a few times. The V and J genes are TRBV7-9 and TRBJ2-5; 8 bases line up with TRBD2. This CDR3 has 15 residues. V gave up 7 bases and J gave up 2 bases; unmatched junction bases: 9. Germline V gene lookup returns CDR1 SEHNR and CDR2 FQNEAQ (reference sequence). CDR3 amino acids: CASTPMGGGQETQYF. CDR3 sequence (DNA): TGTGCCAGCACCCCCATGGGCGGGGGGCAAGAGACCCAGTACTTC. Supplemented by reference TRBV7-9 and TRBJ2-5, the full variable domain reads DTGVSQNPRHKITKRGQNVTFRCDPISEHNRLYWYRQTLGQGPEFLTYFQNEAQLEKSRLLSDRFSAERPKGSFSTLEIQRTEQGDSAMYLCASTPMGGGQETQYFGPGTRLLVL.

The rearrangement joins TRBV12-3 or TRBV12-4 to TRBJ2-7; 7 bases are shared with TRBD1. This CDR3 is 13 amino acids long. The CDR3 coding sequence is TGTGCGTCACGAGGGGGCATTTACAACGAGCAGTACTTC. Translation: CASRGGIYNEQYF.

This clonotype was found many times. The chain carries TRBV28 and TRBJ2-7, with D unclear. V gave up 6 bases and J gave up 11 bases, with 23 bases separating them. CDR1 is MDHEN and CDR2 is SYDVKM in the germline V gene. The CDR3 covers 14 residues. In DNA form, the CDR3 reads TGTGCCAGCAGCCCCAGGACCCCCCTGTTGGTGGAGTACGTC. Translated, it gives CASSPRTPLLVEYV.

This clonotype occurred a few times. The V and J genes are TRBV20-1 and TRBJ1-4; the D gene is possibly TRBD1 (5 bases). CDR1 DFQATT and CDR2 SNEGSKA come from the germline V gene (reference sequence). Trimming left V 4 bases short and J 8 bases short, with 11 bases between. The CDR3 spans 12 residues. The CDR3 protein is CSATGTGEKLFF. Written as DNA, the CDR3 is TGCAGTGCTACAGGGACGGGCGAAAAACTGTTTTTT.